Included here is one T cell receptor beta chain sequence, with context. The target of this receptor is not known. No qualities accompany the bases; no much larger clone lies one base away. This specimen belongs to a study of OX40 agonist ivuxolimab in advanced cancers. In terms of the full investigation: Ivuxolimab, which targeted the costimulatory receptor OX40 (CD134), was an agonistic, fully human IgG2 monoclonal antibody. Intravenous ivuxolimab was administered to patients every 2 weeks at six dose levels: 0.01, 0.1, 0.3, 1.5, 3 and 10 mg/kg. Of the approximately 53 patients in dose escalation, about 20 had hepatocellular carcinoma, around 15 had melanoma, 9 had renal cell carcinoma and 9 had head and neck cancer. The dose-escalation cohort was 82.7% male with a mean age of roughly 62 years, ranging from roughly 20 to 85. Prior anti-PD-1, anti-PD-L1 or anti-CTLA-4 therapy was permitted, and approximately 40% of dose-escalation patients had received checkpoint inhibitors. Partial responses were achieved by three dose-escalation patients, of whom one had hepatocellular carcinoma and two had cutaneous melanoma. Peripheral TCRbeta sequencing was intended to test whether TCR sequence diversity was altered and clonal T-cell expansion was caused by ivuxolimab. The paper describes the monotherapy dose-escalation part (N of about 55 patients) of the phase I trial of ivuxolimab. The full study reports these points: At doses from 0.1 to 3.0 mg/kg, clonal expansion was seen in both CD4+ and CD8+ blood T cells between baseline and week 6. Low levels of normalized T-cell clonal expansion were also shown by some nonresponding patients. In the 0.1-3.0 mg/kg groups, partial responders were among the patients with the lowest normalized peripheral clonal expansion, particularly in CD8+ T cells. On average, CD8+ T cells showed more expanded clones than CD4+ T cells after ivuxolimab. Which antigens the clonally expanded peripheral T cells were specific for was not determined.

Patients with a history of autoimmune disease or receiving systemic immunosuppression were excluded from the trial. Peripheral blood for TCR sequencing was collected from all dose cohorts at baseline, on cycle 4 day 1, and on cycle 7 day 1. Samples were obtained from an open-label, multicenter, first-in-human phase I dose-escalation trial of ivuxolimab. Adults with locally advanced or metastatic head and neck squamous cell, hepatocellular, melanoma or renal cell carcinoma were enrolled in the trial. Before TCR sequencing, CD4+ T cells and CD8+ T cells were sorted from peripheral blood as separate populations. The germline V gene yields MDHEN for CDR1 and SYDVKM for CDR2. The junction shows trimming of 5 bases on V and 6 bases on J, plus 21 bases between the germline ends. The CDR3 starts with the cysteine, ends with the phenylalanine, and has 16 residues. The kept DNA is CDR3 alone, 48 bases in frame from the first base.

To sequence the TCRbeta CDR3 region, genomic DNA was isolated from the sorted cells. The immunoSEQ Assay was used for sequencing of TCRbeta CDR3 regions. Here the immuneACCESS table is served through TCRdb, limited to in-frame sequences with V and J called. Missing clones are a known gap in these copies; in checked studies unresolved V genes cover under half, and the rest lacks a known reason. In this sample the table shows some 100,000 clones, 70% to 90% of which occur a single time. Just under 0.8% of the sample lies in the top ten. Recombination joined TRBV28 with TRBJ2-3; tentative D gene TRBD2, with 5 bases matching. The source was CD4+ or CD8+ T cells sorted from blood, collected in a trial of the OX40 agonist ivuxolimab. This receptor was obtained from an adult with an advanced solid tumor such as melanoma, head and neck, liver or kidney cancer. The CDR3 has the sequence CASSPTTMSDRDTQYF. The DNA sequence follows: TGTGCCAGCAGTCCTACGACTATGTCGGATCGGGATACGCAGTATTTT.